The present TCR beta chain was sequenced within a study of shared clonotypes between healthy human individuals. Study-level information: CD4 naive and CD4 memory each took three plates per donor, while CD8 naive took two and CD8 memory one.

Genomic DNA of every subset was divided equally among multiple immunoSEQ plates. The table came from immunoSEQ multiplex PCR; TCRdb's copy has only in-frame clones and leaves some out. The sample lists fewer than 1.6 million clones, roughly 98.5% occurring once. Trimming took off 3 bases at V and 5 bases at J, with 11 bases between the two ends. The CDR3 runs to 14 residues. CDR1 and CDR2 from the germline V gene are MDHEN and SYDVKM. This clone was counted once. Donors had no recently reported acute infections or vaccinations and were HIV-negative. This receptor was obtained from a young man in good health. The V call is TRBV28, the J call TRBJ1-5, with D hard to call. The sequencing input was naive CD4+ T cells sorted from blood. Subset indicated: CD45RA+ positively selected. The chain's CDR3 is CASSFSTWDQPQHF. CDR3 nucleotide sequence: TGTGCCAGCAGTTTCTCTACATGGGATCAGCCCCAGCATTTT.